The entry that follows covers one TCR beta chain sequence. What this receptor recognizes is not known. No clone much larger than this one lies a single base away; base qualities are absent. Using the immunoSEQ TRB Survey service, rearranged CDR3 beta regions were amplified from genomic DNA with multiplex V and J primers. To keep sequencing depth the same across samples, survey-level depth of up to 500,000 reads per sample was applied. Libraries were purified, pooled and sequenced on Illumina technology. In the paper's pipeline: Productive clonality, sample overlap, pairwise scatters, CDR3 beta length, V/D/J gene usage and productiveness were assessed with immunoSEQ online tools. Calculated diversity was the number of unique rearrangements divided by total templates times 100; Shannon and Simpson indices were also computed. Principal component analysis used the R prcomp function and ggbiplot package on Z-score normalized data. Morisita's index was used to quantify blood-rectal clonal overlap within each subject. As stored in TCRdb, this immuneACCESS dataset retains in-frame rearrangements with V and J assigned. A fraction of the clones does not appear; measured against another copy, unresolved V genes explain less than half of the discrepancy, and the remainder lacks a known reason. That table is the source of V, J and clone size, and D and trimming were worked out from the DNA. Within this sample are 15,000 to 20,000 clones, with about 80% of them counted one time only. The leading ten clones occupy approximately 7.5% of the sample.

The data derive from a study of pediatric ulcerative colitis (dated by TCRdb to between 2018 and 2021). Describing the broader study: From roughly 9 newly diagnosed, treatment-naive pediatric ulcerative colitis patients and a few non-IBD control children, paired blood and rectal samples were collected.

During colonoscopy, one to two pinch biopsies were obtained from the rectum for research purposes. In controls, colonoscopy was performed for suspected IBD, macroscopically and histologically normal endoscopy was observed, and no IBD diagnosis was made within the following year. Before DNA was isolated, the rectal biopsies underwent proteinase K digestion. The Wizard kit (Promega) was used to extract genomic DNA from the blood and intestinal samples. The investigation overall reported the following: Significantly higher autologous blood-rectal clonal overlap was found in ulcerative colitis patients than in controls, which suggested increased T cell trafficking to inflamed tissue. Only a handful of individuals were included in the healthy control group, which was small. Because the repertoires came from total lymphocyte DNA, rare subsets such as regulatory T cells may have patterns that are not reflected. Two rectal CDR3 clonotypes were detected in all ulcerative colitis patients and were not detected in any of the controls. A couple of patients' blood samples yielded substantially fewer templates for technical reasons and were excluded from blood-rectal overlap analysis. Rectal pinch biopsies may have included blood-derived T cells, especially in patients with overt colitis. Rectal repertoire features separated controls, mild-moderate and acute severe colitis patients; acute severe colitis showed reduced rectal diversity due to clonal expansions.

Sequencing input: gut tissue. This receptor was identified in a boy aged 10-17 years who was a control in a study of pediatric ulcerative colitis.

The CDR3 protein: CASSLARFSNTEAFF. The bases are TGTGCCAGCAGCTTAGCGCGATTTTCCAACACTGAAGCTTTCTTT. The sequence joins TRBV11-2 to TRBJ1-1; the D gene identity is not certain. The CDR3 runs 15 amino acids, cysteine and phenylalanine included. Kept here is only the CDR3 DNA, which spans 45 bases and is read in frame from base 1. V and J are truncated by 1 base and 2 bases respectively, leaving an intervening sequence of 11 bases. Reading the germline V gene gives CDR1 SGHAT and CDR2 FQNNGV.